The 17 T cell receptor beta chains reported below all come from one sample, sequenced in a study of metastatic and nonmetastatic thyroid tumors. Prior to thyroid surgery, none of the patients had received any treatment. TCRdb re-called clones from the PCR reads using MiXCR. This table has about 23,000 clones, about a fifth appearing once. The specimen sequenced was blood. The receptors stem from a female donor with papillary thyroid cancer or a benign thyroid nodule (not recorded which). Some clones in this sample may be carry-over from other donors' samples.

In its sample, this clone is medium-sized. V gene TRBV27 combines with J gene TRBJ2-7, with 7 bases that match TRBD2. The CDR3 loop spans 15 amino acids. Looked up from germline, CDR1 is MNHEY and CDR2 is SMNVEV (reference sequence). V dropped 2 bases and J dropped 2; count of bases not matched to a gene: 6. CDR3: CASSLGSSGPYEQYF. CDR3 sequence (DNA): TGTGCCAGCAGTTTAGGTTCTAGCGGACCCTACGAGCAGTACTTC.

The J gene is TRBJ2-1, the V gene TRBV19; 8 bases map to TRBD1. The CDR3 length is 17 residues. With 4 bases clipped from V and 0 bases from J, the junction kept 8 bases outside the gene matches. CDR1 and CDR2 from the germline V gene are LNHDA and SQIVND (reference sequence). The CDR3: CASSRRTGSLSYNEQFF. CDR3 nucleotide sequence: TGTGCCAGTAGTAGACGGACAGGGTCCCTCTCCTACAATGAGCAGTTCTTC.

By proportion, this clone is medium-sized. Within the sample, other DNA sequences also encode this same CDR3. J is TRBJ1-5 and V is TRBV28; D uncertain. CDR3 length: 12 residues. The germline gives CDR1 MDHEN, CDR2 SYDVKM. Trimming pared 8 bases from V and 7 bases from J, leaving 12 bases between. The CDR3 region is CASRTPGQPQHF. CDR3 nucleotide sequence: TGTGCCAGCCGCACCCCGGGGCAGCCCCAGCATTTT.

This clone was counted many times. DNA of the CDR3: TGTGCCAGCAGCGTAGATCAGATTAACTATGGCTACACCTTC. Its protein product is CASSVDQINYGYTF. The genes are TRBV9 and TRBJ1-2, with D unresolved. V lost 0 bases and J lost 1, with 7 bases in between. CDR3 length: 14 residues. The germline gives CDR1 SGDLS, CDR2 YYNGEE.

Ten or more counts support this clone. The gene calls are TRBV4-3 and TRBJ1-2, with 8 bases identical to TRBD1. This CDR3 is 16 amino acids long. Germline CDR1 reads LGHNA; CDR2 reads YSLEER. With V trimmed by 1 base and J by 8 bases, 12 bases remained unmatched. The CDR3 is CASSQVIGTGLGGYTF. In nucleotides, the CDR3 is TGCGCCAGCAGCCAAGTAATAGGGACAGGCCTAGGGGGCTACACCTTC.

In this sample, this clone turned up many times. V and J are TRBV2 and TRBJ2-2, with a weak D call TRBD2 (6 bases). The CDR3 has 13 residues. Trimming took 6 bases from V and 6 from J, leaving 11 bases between them. The germline gives CDR1 SNHLY, CDR2 FYNNEI. CDR3 sequence: CASRGDFPGELFF. The CDR3 DNA follows: TGTGCCAGCAGGGGGGACTTTCCCGGGGAGCTGTTTTTT.

The table lists this clone with many counts. The chain recombines TRBV4-1 with TRBJ2-7; D possibly corresponds to TRBD1 (6 bases). This CDR3 has 15 residues. V was trimmed by 1 base and J by 4 bases, leaving 14 bases between them. Germline CDR1 reads MGHRA; CDR2 reads YSYEKL. This CDR3 is CASSQADQQGYEQYF. In DNA, the CDR3 is TGCGCCAGCAGCCAAGCTGACCAACAGGGTTACGAGCAGTACTTC.

This clone appeared many times. J is TRBJ2-1 and V is TRBV7-6, with D perhaps matching TRBD1 (6 bases). The CDR3 loop spans 13 amino acids. Trimming cost V 5 bases and J 4 bases, with 9 bases left between them. Germline V gene data show CDR1 as SGHVS and CDR2 as FNYEAQ. The CDR3 nucleotides read TGTGCCAGCAGCCCAGGACAGTACAATGAGCAGTTCTTC. It yields the protein CASSPGQYNEQFF.

The chain uses TRBV11-1 and TRBJ2-2, with 15 positions matching TRBD2. Per the germline V gene, CDR1 is SGHAT and CDR2 is FQDESV (reference sequence). J was trimmed by 5 bases and V by 4 bases; bases with no gene match: 8. This CDR3 region has 18 residues. For the CDR3, the DNA is TGTGCCAGCAGCTCGTGGACTAGCGGGAGGGCGAGGACCGGGGAGCTGTTTTTT. This gives the protein CASSSWTSGRARTGELFF. Drawing the rest from reference TRBV11-1 and TRBJ2-2, the complete variable domain is EAEVAQSPRYKITEKSQAVAFWCDPISGHATLYWYRQILGQGPELLVQFQDESVVDDSQLPKDRFSAERLKGVDSTLKIQPAELGDSAMYLCASSSWTSGRARTGELFFGEGSRLTVL.

This clone ranks as medium-sized. This chain links TRBV6-1 with TRBJ1-2; TRBD1 agrees at 7 bases. Germline loops: CDR1 MNHNS, CDR2 SASEGT. J gave up 5 bases and V 5 bases, and 5 bases lay outside the gene matches. This CDR3 is built from 13 residues. The CDR3 protein is CASSLRDRYGYTF. The CDR3 nucleotides are TGTGCCAGCAGTCTCCGGGACAGATATGGCTACACCTTC.

V and J are TRBV12-3 or TRBV12-4 and TRBJ2-2; no clear D gene. The CDR3 has 15 residues. V lost 6 bases to trimming and J lost 9 bases, with 20 bases between them. The CDR3 is CASSPVFVVPWELFF. Written as DNA, the CDR3 is TGTGCCAGCAGCCCAGTGTTTGTCGTTCCCTGGGAGCTGTTTTTT.

V and J are TRBV28 and TRBJ1-5, with 7 bases aligning to TRBD1. This CDR3 has 14 amino acids. V dropped 5 bases and J dropped 4; count of bases not matched to a gene: 5. The germline V gene has CDR1 MDHEN and CDR2 SYDVKM. CDR3 bases: TGTGCCAGCAGTCCAGGGGGATCGAATCAGCCCCAGCATTTT. It specifies CASSPGGSNQPQHF. Filled out from reference TRBV28 and TRBJ1-5, the complete variable domain reads DVKVTQSSRYLVKRTGEKVFLECVQDMDHENMFWYRQDPGLGLRLIYFSYDVKMKEKGDIPEGYSVSREKKERFSLILESASTNQTSMYLCASSPGGSNQPQHFGDGTRLSIL.

This clone was observed many times. This may arise from a read error, as a much more abundant clone is one base away. The sample holds other DNA sequences that translate to the same CDR3. This chain links TRBV9 with TRBJ2-7, with D unresolved. Germline-derived CDR1 and CDR2 are SGDLS and YYNGEE. The CDR3 extends over 14 amino acids. CDR3 loop: CASSAGAVSYEQYF. For the CDR3, the DNA is TGTGCCAGCAGCGCCGGAGCAGTTTCCTACGAGCAGTACTTT.

The CDR3 DNA follows: TGTGCCAGCAGCCTCGGGACAACCTACGAGCAGTACTTC. This gives the protein CASSLGTTYEQYF. The genes are TRBV11-2 and TRBJ2-7; weak D call: TRBD1 (6 bases). The CDR3 covers 13 residues. The germline gives CDR1 SGHAT, CDR2 FQNNGV. The V end was cut by 5 bases, the J end by 2 bases, with 10 bases between. Looking up the rest from reference TRBV11-2 and TRBJ2-7 gives the full variable domain: EAGVAQSPRYKIIEKRQSVAFWCNPISGHATLYWYQQILGQGPKLLIQFQNNGVVDDSQLPKDRFSAERLKGVDSTLKIQPAKLEDSAVYLCASSLGTTYEQYFGPGTRLTVT.

The rearrangement links TRBV4-2 to TRBJ1-3; TRBD1 agrees at 7 bases. The CDR3 is 16 residues long. The V gene's germline CDR1 is LGHNA and CDR2 YNFKEQ. V shed 4 bases, J shed 0 bases, and the junction held 6 bases outside the gene matches. This CDR3 is CASSREGAASGNTIYF. CDR3 coding DNA: TGTGCCAGCAGCCGGGAGGGGGCAGCCTCTGGAAACACCATATATTTT.

The rearrangement uses TRBV24-1 and TRBJ2-7, with D tentatively TRBD1 (5 bases). The CDR3 runs to 13 residues. Trimming took off 7 bases at V and 7 bases at J, with 16 bases between the two ends. Germline values: CDR1 KGHDR, CDR2 SFDVKD. The CDR3 loop reads CATRAAGNGEQYF. The CDR3 nucleotides are TGTGCCACCAGAGCAGCAGGGAATGGTGAGCAGTACTTC.

There are many counts of this clone. The rearrangement uses TRBV20-1 and TRBJ2-7; tentatively, D is TRBD1 or TRBD2 (5 bases each). Germline assignment: CDR1 DFQATT and CDR2 SNEGSKA (reference sequence). V gave up 3 bases and J gave up 3 bases, with 15 bases separating them. CDR3 length: 14 residues. CDR3 amino acids: CSARGPGNHYEQYF. The CDR3 region has the DNA TGCAGTGCTAGGGGGCCGGGAAACCACTACGAGCAGTACTTC.